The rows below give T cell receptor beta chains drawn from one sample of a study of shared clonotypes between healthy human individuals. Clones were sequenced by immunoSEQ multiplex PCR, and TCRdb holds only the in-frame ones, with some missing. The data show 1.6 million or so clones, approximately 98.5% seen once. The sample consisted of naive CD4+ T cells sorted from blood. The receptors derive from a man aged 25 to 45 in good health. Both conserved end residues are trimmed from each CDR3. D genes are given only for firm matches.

ASSVSRSYSNQPQH	TRBV19	TRBJ1-5	.
ASSQEFGQPEY	TRBV4-3	TRBJ2-4	.
ASSPSVGQGALYGYT	TRBV7-6	TRBJ1-2	TRBD1
SVKGLAGGPGNIQY	TRBV29-1	TRBJ2-4	TRBD2
ASSLGTGYYEQY	TRBV5-1	TRBJ2-7	TRBD1
ASSPRTSGRLSLVEQF	TRBV7-6	TRBJ2-1	TRBD2
ASGVQGGIEKLF	TRBV19	TRBJ1-4	.
SVDGLAGATGELF	TRBV29-1	TRBJ2-2	TRBD2
ASSPDRQHNYGYT	TRBV7-3	TRBJ1-2	.
ASSPRIQGGDEQF	TRBV18	TRBJ2-1	.
AWGTGNQPQH	TRBV30	TRBJ1-5	TRBD1
ASSRTSGTLWVETQY	TRBV2	TRBJ2-5	TRBD2
ASSLSGQAYEQY	TRBV27	TRBJ2-7	.
ASSLRGDSYEQY	TRBV5-1	TRBJ2-7	.
ASSRRASGSYNEQF	TRBV5-4	TRBJ2-1	TRBD2
ASSQTDRDYEQY	TRBV7-8	TRBJ2-7	TRBD1
ASSFLGQRYEQY	TRBV7-8	TRBJ2-7	.
ASSRDRYYNEQF	TRBV27	TRBJ2-1	TRBD1
ASSLLAGAADTQY	TRBV11-2	TRBJ2-3	.
ASSQGGLANYGYT	TRBV4-3	TRBJ1-2	.
ASSWGLAGTPGQY	TRBV11-2	TRBJ2-3	TRBD2
ASSLNLAGLVNEQF	TRBV7-2	TRBJ2-1	TRBD2